Shown below are 32 T cell receptor beta chains from a single sample sequenced in a study of T cells after yellow fever vaccination. TCRdb re-analysed the 5' RACE reads in MiXCR, keeping a single row per CDR3 protein. The sample has under 300,000 distinct CDR3 sequences, 6% to 7.5% seen once; the top ten hold more than 0.8%. Sequenced material: CD4+ T cells sorted from PBMCs, taken 15 days after the yellow fever booster vaccination. The receptor set was obtained from a man aged 25 to 40 who received the YFV17D yellow fever vaccine.

In this sample, this clonotype turned up many times. The chain couples TRBV28 to TRBJ2-7; D might be TRBD2 (6 bases). Germline CDR1 reads MDHEN; CDR2 reads SYDVKM. V lost 6 bases, J lost 0 bases, and 12 bases lay in between. The CDR3 loop spans 14 amino acids. DNA for the CDR3: TGTGCCAGCAGACACGACGGGAGCTCCTACGAGCAGTACTTC. Its protein is CASRHDGSSYEQYF.

This clonotype was seen a handful of times. The V gene is TRBV2, the J gene TRBJ1-1, with unresolved D. The CDR3 has 15 amino acids. V lost 7 bases to trimming and J lost 3 bases, with 18 bases between them. Germline CDR1 reads SNHLY; CDR2 reads FYNNEI. CDR3 loop: CASTRARSGYTEAFF. DNA for the CDR3: TGTGCCAGCACCCGGGCCCGCTCGGGGTACACTGAAGCTTTCTTT.

This clonotype was observed at least ten times. This sequence joins TRBV7-9 and TRBJ2-1; weak D call: TRBD1 (6 bases). This CDR3 contains 13 residues. Trimming pared 7 bases from V and 5 bases from J, leaving 12 bases between. Germline lookup yields CDR1 SEHNR and CDR2 FQNEAQ (reference sequence). For the CDR3, the DNA is TGTGCCAGCAACACAGGGAACAACAATGAGCAGTTCTTC. Residues: CASNTGNNNEQFF.

This clonotype was observed a few times. The V gene is TRBV12-3 or TRBV12-4, the J gene TRBJ2-2; D remains unclear. The length of the CDR3 is 13 residues. Trimming pared 4 bases from V and 6 bases from J, leaving 9 bases between. CDR3 bases: TGTGCCAGCAGTTCTTGGATCTCCGGGGAGCTGTTTTTT. Translated: CASSSWISGELFF.

The chain uses TRBV7-2 and TRBJ2-7; D ambiguous. The V end lost 5 bases, the J end lost 4 bases, and 15 bases lay between the germline ends. The CDR3 runs 14 residues. Germline lookup yields CDR1 SGHTA and CDR2 FQGNSA. The CDR3 coding sequence is TGTGCCAGCAGCGCCGGCCCCTCCTCTTACGAGCAGTACTTC. It specifies CASSAGPSSYEQYF.

The V and J genes are TRBV19 and TRBJ1-1; TRBD1 matches 7 bases. The V segment lost 7 bases and the J segment 2 bases; nucleotides outside the gene matches: 7. This CDR3 region has 14 residues. CDR1 and CDR2 (germline): LNHDA, SQIVND (reference sequence). The CDR3 here is CASTNRGINTEAFF. In DNA, the CDR3 is TGTGCCAGTACCAACAGGGGAATCAACACTGAAGCTTTCTTT.

This clonotype has at least ten counts. The chain uses TRBV12-3 or TRBV12-4 and TRBJ2-7; D remains unclear. V was pared by 6 bases and J by 2 bases, with 8 bases between. CDR3 length: 12 amino acids. CDR3 DNA: TGTGCCAGCAGCCCCTGGGCCTACGAGCAGTACTTC. Translated, it gives CASSPWAYEQYF.

This clonotype has at least ten counts. The chain links TRBV20-1 to TRBJ2-7; 8 bases line up with TRBD1. The CDR3 consists of 12 residues. V was pared by 6 bases and J by 4 bases, with 5 bases of the junction left unmatched. From germline, CDR1 is DFQATT and CDR2 SNEGSKA (reference sequence). CDR3 sequence: CSAGQGFYEQYF. Here the CDR3 DNA reads TGCAGTGCAGGACAGGGATTTTACGAGCAGTACTTC.

The chain links TRBV19 to TRBJ2-5, with D unclear. Trimming took off 4 bases at V and 4 bases at J, with 10 bases between the two ends. Per germline, CDR1 LNHDA and CDR2 SQIVND (reference sequence). The CDR3 spans 13 residues. CDR3 DNA sequence: TGTGCCAGTAGTACCGACGGATCAGAGACCCAGTACTTC. It translates to CASSTDGSETQYF.

This clonotype was picked up many times. The chain joins TRBV6-2 or TRBV6-3 to TRBJ2-3; D is uncertain. Germline V lookup: CDR1 MNHEY, CDR2 SVGEGT. With 7 bases removed from V and 2 bases from J, the gap between germline ends came to 13 bases. The CDR3 spans 14 residues. DNA for the CDR3: TGTGCCAGCATGAGGAGTACCTCCACAGATACGCAGTATTTT. It is translated as CASMRSTSTDTQYF.

This clonotype was picked up a small number of times. The rearrangement uses TRBV3-1 and TRBJ2-2; 11 nucleotides align to TRBD2. The CDR3 length is 16 residues. V lost 4 bases to trimming and J lost 1 base; unmatched junction nucleotides: 2. Germline CDR1 LGHDT, CDR2 YNNKEL (reference sequence). This chain's CDR3 is CASSLLAGVNTGELFF. DNA for the CDR3: TGTGCCAGCAGCCTACTAGCGGGGGTGAACACCGGGGAGCTGTTTTTT.

This clonotype was counted between two and nine times. The CDR3 loop reads CSARTGTGGFNYGYTF. CDR3 in DNA: TGCAGTGCTAGGACCGGGACAGGGGGATTCAACTATGGCTACACCTTC. The J gene is TRBJ1-2, the V gene TRBV20-1; the match to TRBD1 covers 11 bases. Trimming cost V 3 bases and J 2 bases; bases outside gene matches: 8. Per germline, CDR1 DFQATT and CDR2 SNEGSKA (reference sequence). The CDR3 consists of 16 residues.

The sample holds many counts of this clonotype. CDR3 sequence reads: CASGRSENTGELFF. In DNA form, the CDR3 reads TGTGCCAGCGGCCGGAGCGAGAACACCGGGGAGCTGTTTTTT. V usage is TRBV3-1 and J usage is TRBJ2-2; D is ambiguous. Looked up from germline, CDR1 is LGHDT and CDR2 is YNNKEL (reference sequence). There are 14 residues in the CDR3. V lost 8 bases and J 1 base, leaving 11 bases between the germline ends.

This clonotype has at least ten counts. The V and J genes are TRBV29-1 and TRBJ1-5, with D uncertain. The CDR3 spans 13 residues. Germline assignment: CDR1 SQVTM and CDR2 ANQGSEA. V was shortened by 4 bases and J by 4 bases, with 11 bases between the two germline ends. The CDR3 region is CSVAEVQNQPQHF. The CDR3 DNA reads as TGCAGCGTTGCAGAGGTCCAGAATCAGCCCCAGCATTTT.

This clonotype was observed a handful of times. The chain is built from TRBV7-9 and TRBJ2-7, with 10 bases that match TRBD2. J gave up 2 bases and V 5 bases, and 6 bases lay outside the gene matches. This CDR3 is 15 amino acids long. Germline assignment: CDR1 SEHNR and CDR2 FQNEAQ (reference sequence). The CDR3 sequence: CASSATTSGPYEQYF. The CDR3 DNA follows: TGTGCCAGCAGCGCTACGACTAGCGGGCCCTACGAGCAGTACTTC.

The DNA of the CDR3 is TGCAGTTCCGGGACTAGCGCCTCAAGCTCCTACAATGAGCAGTTCTTC. It yields the protein CSSGTSASSSYNEQFF. The chain links TRBV20-1 to TRBJ2-1, with 10 nucleotides matching TRBD2. Germline values: CDR1 DFQATT, CDR2 SNEGSKA (reference sequence). With 8 bases clipped from V and 0 bases from J, the junction kept 10 bases outside the gene matches. This CDR3 is built from 16 residues.

This clonotype was detected only a few times. This chain links TRBV5-1 with TRBJ2-5; 14 bases agree with TRBD2. V dropped 0 bases and J dropped 5; count of bases not matched to a gene: 6. The CDR3 runs to 17 residues. CDR1 SGHRS and CDR2 YFSETQ come from the germline V gene. CDR3 residues: CASSLVGTSGSGETQYF. CDR3 DNA sequence: TGCGCCAGCAGCTTGGTCGGGACTAGCGGGAGCGGTGAGACCCAGTACTTC.

This clonotype has just a few counts. The chain employs TRBV20-1 and TRBJ2-5; 10 nucleotides match TRBD1. The germline gives CDR1 DFQATT, CDR2 SNEGSKA (reference sequence). J lost 5 bases, V lost 3 bases, and 15 bases had no gene match. The CDR3 totals 17 residues. CDR3 bases: TGCAGTGCTAGTCCCCTTTCCCGGGACAGGGGACGGGAGACCCAGTACTTC. It encodes CSASPLSRDRGRETQYF.

This clonotype has just a few counts. The rearrangement uses TRBV12-3 or TRBV12-4 and TRBJ1-6; D remains ambiguous. There are 12 residues in the CDR3. V was cut by 6 bases and J by 10 bases, with 10 bases left in between. This CDR3 is CASSGLYSPLHF. In nucleotides, the CDR3 is TGTGCCAGCAGCGGACTCTACTCACCCCTCCACTTT.

Ten or more counts support this clonotype. The chain is built from TRBV9 and TRBJ2-7; D may be TRBD1 (6 bases). The V end lost 0 bases, the J end lost 2 bases, and 12 bases lay between the germline ends. The germline CDR1 and CDR2 sequences are SGDLS and YYNGEE. This CDR3 region has 15 residues. CDR3 coding DNA: TGTGCCAGCAGCGTAGGAACAGGGCTTACCTACGAGCAGTACTTC. This sequence encodes CASSVGTGLTYEQYF.

This clonotype was detected many times. V and J are TRBV20-1 and TRBJ2-3; 10 bases are shared with TRBD2. This CDR3 spans 15 amino acids. The V segment lost 6 bases and the J segment 4 bases; nucleotides outside the gene matches: 10. Looked up from germline, CDR1 is DFQATT and CDR2 is SNEGSKA (reference sequence). As DNA, the CDR3 is TGCAGTGCCCAGGGGCCTAGCGGGAGATCAGATACGCAGTATTTT. Translated: CSAQGPSGRSDTQYF.

This clonotype was picked up a small number of times. The chain combines TRBV20-1 with TRBJ2-1, with 10 bases matching TRBD2. Germline assignment: CDR1 DFQATT and CDR2 SNEGSKA (reference sequence). J gave up 9 bases and V 8 bases, and 7 bases lay outside the gene matches. The CDR3 is 12 amino acids. The CDR3 spells CSKGLAGAEQFF. CDR3 DNA sequence: TGCAGTAAGGGGCTAGCGGGAGCTGAGCAGTTCTTC.

The rearrangement links TRBV25-1 to TRBJ2-7, with TRBD2 matching over 8 bases. CDR3 length equals 15 residues. The J segment lost 5 bases and the V segment lost 1 base, leaving 7 bases of the junction unmatched. Germline values: CDR1 MGHDK, CDR2 SYGVNS. CDR3 in DNA: TGTGCCAGCAGTGAATCCAGCGGGAGTATCGACGAGCAGTACTTC. Its translation: CASSESSGSIDEQYF.

V and J are TRBV5-1 and TRBJ1-5; no firm D call. The CDR3 contains 15 residues. Germline CDR1 reads SGHRS; CDR2 reads YFSETQ. Trimming cost V 0 bases and J 5 bases, with 12 bases left between them. CDR3 coding DNA: TGCGCCAGCAGCTTGGATGGAGTCAGCTATCAGCCCCAGCATTTT. It specifies CASSLDGVSYQPQHF.

The J gene is TRBJ2-7, the V gene TRBV20-1; no reliable D call. Trimming removed 3 bases at V and 5 bases at J, with 11 bases between. The CDR3 has 12 amino acids. Germline lookup yields CDR1 DFQATT and CDR2 SNEGSKA (reference sequence). The CDR3 DNA reads TGCAGTGCTAGTCGCCCCTACCACGAGCAGTACTTC. It encodes CSASRPYHEQYF.

This clonotype was seen at least ten times. The J gene is TRBJ2-2, the V gene TRBV7-8, with 9 bases lining up with TRBD1. The CDR3 covers 15 residues. Germline values: CDR1 SGHVS, CDR2 FQNEAQ. V shed 5 bases, J shed 3 bases, and the junction held 4 bases outside the gene matches. As DNA, the CDR3 is TGTGCCAGCAGCGCCCGGACAGGGGACACCGGGGAGCTGTTTTTT. The encoded protein is CASSARTGDTGELFF. The complete variable domain, with remaining parts taken from reference TRBV7-8 and TRBJ2-2, reads GAGVSQSPRYKVAKRGQDVALRCDPISGHVSLFWYQQALGQGPEFLTYFQNEAQLDKSGLPSDRFFAERPEGSVSTLKIQRTQQEDSAVYLCASSARTGDTGELFFGEGSRLTVL.

This clonotype was detected ten times or more. V gene TRBV12-3 or TRBV12-4 combines with J gene TRBJ2-1; possibly TRBD2 for D (6 bases). Trimming removed 1 base at V and 10 bases at J, with 14 bases between. The CDR3 covers 14 residues. CDR3 residues: CASSLGQLAFEQFF. CDR3 in DNA: TGTGCCAGCAGTTTAGGACAACTAGCCTTCGAGCAGTTCTTC.

This clonotype was counted many times. The chain has TRBV10-3 and TRBJ2-7; D is unclear. Deletions cut 5 bases from V and 4 bases from J, with 6 bases between. The germline V gene has CDR1 ENHRY and CDR2 SYGVKD. The CDR3 runs 11 residues. CDR3 loop: CAISPRYEQYF. DNA for the CDR3: TGTGCCATCAGTCCTCGGTACGAGCAGTACTTC.

The chain joins TRBV18 to TRBJ2-7; 9 bases are a match to TRBD2. Germline CDR1 and CDR2: KGHSH and LQKENI. This CDR3 is 15 amino acids long. V shed 1 base, J shed 2 bases, and the junction held 3 bases outside the gene matches. The CDR3 spells CASSPLAGDAYEQYF. The CDR3 region has the DNA TGTGCCAGCTCACCACTAGCGGGGGACGCCTACGAGCAGTACTTC.

The sample holds many counts of this clonotype. The germline gene is not matched at one end of the junction; a read error may be the cause. CDR3 in DNA: TGTGCCAGCAGCCGCCGGACTATAACCGTCTTC. This gives the protein CASSRRTITVF. The rearrangement joins TRBV6-5 to TRBJ2-1, with D perhaps TRBD2 (6 bases). Germline V gene data show CDR1 as MNHEY and CDR2 as SVGAGI. This CDR3 comprises 11 residues.

V gene TRBV5-6 combines with J gene TRBJ2-1; 7 positions match TRBD1. The CDR3 runs 14 residues. Germline-derived CDR1 and CDR2 are SGHDT and YYEEEE. J was trimmed by 4 bases and V by 3 bases; bases with no gene match: 4. Here the CDR3 reads CASSSDRQYNEQFF. DNA for the CDR3: TGTGCCAGCAGCTCGGACAGGCAGTACAATGAGCAGTTCTTC.

This clonotype was recorded at least ten times. V gene TRBV29-1 combines with J gene TRBJ2-5; TRBD2 is a possible D gene (5 bases). CDR3 length equals 12 residues. The V gene lost 4 bases and the J gene lost 1 base, with 7 bases spanning the gap. Germline V gene sequence: CDR1 SQVTM, CDR2 ANQGSEA. The CDR3 region is CSVVGVQETQYF. The CDR3 DNA follows: TGCAGCGTTGTCGGGGTCCAAGAGACCCAGTACTTC.